Listed below are T cell receptor beta chains from one sample, sequenced in a study of T cell responses to AZD1222 COVID-19 vaccine. The assay was immunoSEQ multiplex PCR, and TCRdb's table has in-frame clones only and misses some. The table lists 79,000 or so clones, over 85% of them singletons. Sequences were derived from peripheral blood, sampled 28 days after the second AZD1222 dose. The receptors shown here come from an adult who received the AZD1222 COVID-19 vaccine. Both conserved end residues are part of each CDR3. D genes are given only for firm matches. Only some rows state a clone size, as once, few, many or a class for expanded clones.

size: .; J: TRBJ2-7; D: TRBD1; V: TRBV11-2; DNA: TGTGCCAGCAGCAGAATGGGGACAGTCGCCTACGAGCAGTACTTC; CDR3: CASSRMGTVAYEQYF
size: .; J: TRBJ2-3; D: TRBD2; V: TRBV9; DNA: TGTGCCAGCAGCGTAGACGCGGGGGGGCCCCCAGATACGCAGTATTTT; CDR3: CASSVDAGGPPDTQYF
size: .; J: TRBJ1-5; D: .; V: TRBV7-2; DNA: TGTGCCAGCAGCTCGTCGGCAATCAGCCCCCAGCATTTT; CDR3: CASSSSAISPQHF
size: .; J: TRBJ2-3; D: .; V: TRBV29-1; DNA: TGCAGCGCCGCGCGGTTTGTAGCAGATACGCAGTATTTT; CDR3: CSAARFVADTQYF
size: once; J: TRBJ2-1; D: .; V: TRBV6-1; DNA: TGTGCCAGCAGTGAATTGTGGGGAAACTCCTACAATGAGCAGTTCTTC; CDR3: CASSELWGNSYNEQFF
size: .; J: TRBJ2-3; D: TRBD2; V: TRBV10-3; DNA: TGTGCCATCGGGACTAGCGGGGGGACAGATACGCAGTATTTT; CDR3: CAIGTSGGTDTQYF
size: .; J: TRBJ2-7; D: TRBD1; V: TRBV27; DNA: TGTGCCAGCAGTTCGACACGGACAGGGTCATTTCCCTACGAGCAGTACTTC; CDR3: CASSSTRTGSFPYEQYF
size: .; J: TRBJ2-2; D: TRBD2; V: TRBV7-2; DNA: TGTGCCAGCAGTCTAAGGTCGGGACTAGCGGGGGGTGCCGGGGAGCTGTTTTTT; CDR3: CASSLRSGLAGGAGELFF
size: .; J: TRBJ1-4; D: .; V: TRBV7-9; DNA: TGTGCCAGCAGCCTAACCACAGGAGGGGGAAATGAAAAACTGTTTTTT; CDR3: CASSLTTGGGNEKLFF
size: .; J: TRBJ1-2; D: .; V: TRBV5-5; DNA: TGTGCCAGCTTAGGTAATCTCCTCTATGGCTACACCTTC; CDR3: CASLGNLLYGYTF
size: .; J: TRBJ1-2; D: TRBD1; V: TRBV2; DNA: TGTGCCAGCATACGGGACAGGGGCGTCGGTAACTATGGCTACACCTTC; CDR3: CASIRDRGVGNYGYTF
size: .; J: TRBJ2-2; D: .; V: TRBV5-1; DNA: TGCGCCAGCAGCGAGGAGGGGCGCACCGGGGAGCTGTTTTTT; CDR3: CASSEEGRTGELFF
size: .; J: TRBJ2-2; D: TRBD1; V: TRBV19; DNA: TGTGCCAGTAGTTGGGGGACAGGGTCTGACGGGGAGCTGTTTTTT; CDR3: CASSWGTGSDGELFF
size: .; J: TRBJ1-4; D: .; V: TRBV6-2/TRBV6-3; DNA: TGTGCCAGCAGTACCCCGGTATATCAGGAACTGTTTTTT; CDR3: CASSTPVYQELFF
size: .; J: TRBJ1-4; D: TRBD1; V: TRBV27; DNA: TGTGCCAGCAGTTTGGCAGGGGGCCGGTATAAACTGTTTTTT; CDR3: CASSLAGGRYKLFF
size: .; J: TRBJ1-2; D: .; V: TRBV2; DNA: TGTGCCAGCAGTGGGGGCTCTCTATGGGGCTACACCTTC; CDR3: CASSGGSLWGYTF
size: .; J: TRBJ1-1; D: TRBD1; V: TRBV18; DNA: TGTGCCAGCTCCGGAGGGACAGGGGGAACTGAAGCTTTCTTT; CDR3: CASSGGTGGTEAFF
size: once; J: TRBJ1-6; D: TRBD1; V: TRBV6-2/TRBV6-3; DNA: TGTGCCAGCAGTTACAGGACAGGGCGGGATTCACCCCTCCACTTT; CDR3: CASSYRTGRDSPLHF
size: .; J: TRBJ1-1; D: .; V: TRBV13; DNA: TGTGCCAGCAGCCCTGAGATTGGGGACACTGAAGCTTTCTTT; CDR3: CASSPEIGDTEAFF
size: .; J: TRBJ2-1; D: .; V: TRBV10-3; DNA: TGTGCCATCAGTGAGCCACGACTAGAAGCGGCCAATGAGCAGTTCTTC; CDR3: CAISEPRLEAANEQFF
size: .; J: TRBJ1-6; D: TRBD1; V: TRBV6-5; DNA: TGTGCCAGCACCCGGACAGGGGAGTCTCGGTCACCCCTCCACTTT; CDR3: CASTRTGESRSPLHF
size: once; J: TRBJ1-2; D: .; V: TRBV10-3; DNA: TGTGCCATCAGTGAAGAGCCCTCAGGGGTTAACGATGGCTACACCTTC; CDR3: CAISEEPSGVNDGYTF
size: .; J: TRBJ1-3; D: .; V: TRBV19; DNA: TGTGCCAGTACCATCTGGGGGAAGAAAACAAACACCATATATTTT; CDR3: CASTIWGKKTNTIYF
size: .; J: TRBJ2-7; D: .; V: TRBV28; DNA: TGTGCCAGCAGTTTATCGTACGGGGTGTCGGCCTACGAGCAGTACTTC; CDR3: CASSLSYGVSAYEQYF
size: .; J: TRBJ2-3; D: TRBD2; V: TRBV6-2/TRBV6-3; DNA: TGTGCCAGCACCCCTCGGGGGGGGGCTAGAGATACGCAGTATTTT; CDR3: CASTPRGGARDTQYF
size: .; J: TRBJ1-1; D: TRBD1; V: TRBV19; DNA: TGTGCCAGTAGTATCCGGGACAGTTGGAACACTGAAGCTTTCTTT; CDR3: CASSIRDSWNTEAFF
size: .; J: TRBJ2-1; D: TRBD1; V: TRBV24-1; DNA: TGTGCCACCAGTGATCGGGGACAGGGGGTCTACAATGAGCAGTTCTTC; CDR3: CATSDRGQGVYNEQFF
size: .; J: TRBJ2-1; D: TRBD2; V: TRBV5-6; DNA: TGTGCCAGCAGGCTAGCGGGGACTTACAATGAGCAGTTCTTC; CDR3: CASRLAGTYNEQFF
size: .; J: TRBJ2-2; D: .; V: TRBV28; DNA: TGTGCCAGCAGGACCCTTGGGGTGGCCGGGGAGCTGTTTTTT; CDR3: CASRTLGVAGELFF